These 29 T cell receptor beta chains came from one sample sequenced in a study of T cells in Graves' hyperthyroidism and ophthalmopathy. From RNA transcripts, TCR beta CDR3 regions were amplified. RT-PCR in the first round (using the HTBI primer set) targeted the TCR CDR3. One entry per CDR3 protein, called by TCRdb with MiXCR from the multiplex PCR reads. The sample yields roughly 630,000 distinct CDR3 sequences, more than 15% seen once. Sequenced material: blood. Receptors originate from a woman younger than 45 with Graves' hyperthyroidism.

This clonotype has ten or more counts. This chain uses TRBV20-1 with TRBJ1-1; possible D gene TRBD1, 5 bases. This CDR3 region has 15 residues. Germline loops: CDR1 DFQATT, CDR2 SNEGSKA (reference sequence). V was pared by 3 bases and J by 3 bases, with 17 bases between. The CDR3 coding sequence is TGCAGTGCTAGGTCCTGGGGGGGGAGAGACACTGAAGCTTTCTTT. It translates to CSARSWGGRDTEAFF.

CDR3: CASSYTQGWNEQFF. The CDR3 DNA reads as TGTGCCAGCAGTTACACTCAAGGATGGAATGAGCAGTTCTTC. The gene calls are TRBV28 and TRBJ2-1; no reliable D call. Germline values: CDR1 MDHEN, CDR2 SYDVKM. V dropped 4 bases and J dropped 7 bases, with 14 bases sitting between them. The CDR3 extends over 14 amino acids. The complete variable domain, with remaining parts taken from reference TRBV28 and TRBJ2-1, reads DVKVTQSSRYLVKRTGEKVFLECVQDMDHENMFWYRQDPGLGLRLIYFSYDVKMKEKGDIPEGYSVSREKKERFSLILESASTNQTSMYLCASSYTQGWNEQFFGPGTRLTVL.

The rearrangement links TRBV15 to TRBJ2-2; TRBD2 matches 14 bases. The junction had 3 bases not matched to a gene; V was cut back by 6 bases and J by 6 bases. Germline V CDR1 and CDR2: LNHNV, YYDKDF (reference sequence). CDR3 length equals 15 residues. The CDR3 protein is CATRVTSGRAGELFF. CDR3 sequence (DNA): TGTGCCACCAGGGTGACTAGCGGGAGGGCCGGGGAGCTGTTTTTT.

Ten or more counts support this clonotype. V usage is TRBV5-1 and J usage is TRBJ2-7, with 9 bases lining up with TRBD2. Trimming removed 4 bases from V and 0 bases from J; junction bases left unmatched: 5. The CDR3 loop spans 15 amino acids. Germline assignment: CDR1 SGHRS and CDR2 YFSETQ. CDR3 amino acids: CASSLSGGNSYEQYF. The CDR3 DNA is TGCGCCAGCAGCCTTAGCGGGGGAAACTCCTACGAGCAGTACTTC.

The V gene is TRBV19, the J gene TRBJ2-3; D is ambiguous. There are 14 residues in the CDR3. V was shortened by 1 base and J by 2 bases, with 7 bases between the two germline ends. Germline CDR1 and CDR2: LNHDA and SQIVND (reference sequence). In DNA, the CDR3 is TGTGCCAGTAGTATAGGGCTGCACACAGATACGCAGTATTTT. This sequence encodes CASSIGLHTDTQYF.

The rearrangement links TRBV3-1 to TRBJ1-3, with 7 positions matching TRBD1. CDR1 is LGHDT, CDR2 YNNKEL, per germline (reference sequence). With V trimmed by 4 bases and J by 2 bases, 11 bases remained unmatched. The CDR3 consists of 17 residues. CDR3 region: CASSLTLRGLTGNTIYF. The CDR3 region has the DNA TGTGCCAGCAGCCTTACCTTAAGGGGGCTAACTGGAAACACCATATATTTT.

The table lists this clonotype with many counts. This chain links TRBV18 with TRBJ2-7; no definite D call. Trimming pared 0 bases from V and 6 bases from J, leaving 9 bases between. Germline loops: CDR1 KGHSH, CDR2 LQKENI. The CDR3 loop spans 13 amino acids. In nucleotides, the CDR3 is TGTGCCAGCTCACCACCGGCCACGACCGAGCAGTACTTC. It is translated as CASSPPATTEQYF.

The chain employs TRBV4-1 and TRBJ1-1; 7 positions match TRBD1. Per germline, CDR1 MGHRA and CDR2 YSYEKL. Trimming took 2 bases from V and 5 from J; bases not matched to a gene: 14. The length of the CDR3 is 17 residues. The CDR3 sequence is CASSQQGTAQASTEAFF. The DNA for the CDR3 is TGCGCCAGCAGCCAACAAGGGACAGCCCAGGCGTCGACTGAAGCTTTCTTT.

This clonotype has ten or more counts. The chain uses TRBV3-1 and TRBJ2-5; D unclear. This CDR3 contains 14 residues. Looked up from germline, CDR1 is LGHDT and CDR2 is YNNKEL (reference sequence). The V end was cut by 0 bases, the J end by 5 bases, with 10 bases between. Here the CDR3 reads CASSQDLATETQYF. The CDR3 bases are TGTGCCAGCAGCCAAGATCTGGCTACCGAGACCCAGTACTTC.

The chain carries TRBV10-3 and TRBJ2-7, with 14 bases matching TRBD2. The CDR3 is 12 amino acids. Germline lookup yields CDR1 ENHRY and CDR2 SYGVKD. Trimming at V came to 8 bases and at J to 7 bases, leaving 1 base not matched to a gene. CDR3 sequence: CAIRLAGGEQYF. In nucleotides, the CDR3 is TGTGCCATCCGACTAGCGGGGGGGGAGCAGTACTTC.

This clonotype was detected ten times or more. The J gene is TRBJ1-1, the V gene TRBV28; the D gene is possibly TRBD1 (6 bases). Germline-derived CDR1 and CDR2 are MDHEN and SYDVKM. Trimming removed 6 bases from V and 1 base from J, with 15 bases in between. The CDR3 runs 15 residues. Here the CDR3 reads CASSPVRTANTEAFF. The CDR3 region has the DNA TGTGCCAGCAGCCCCGTAAGGACAGCGAACACTGAAGCTTTCTTT.

The J gene is TRBJ1-6, the V gene TRBV12-3 or TRBV12-4, with unresolved D. V lost 0 bases, J lost 8 bases, and 5 bases lay in between. CDR3 length equals 13 residues. Here the CDR3 reads CASSLAQDSPLHF. The CDR3, as DNA: TGTGCCAGCAGTTTAGCTCAGGATTCACCCCTCCACTTT.

There are many counts of this clonotype. This chain links TRBV11-3 with TRBJ1-2; D gene ambiguous. CDR1 is SGHNT, CDR2 YENEEA, per germline. The CDR3 runs to 12 residues. Deletions cut 5 bases from V and 4 bases from J, with 8 bases between. CDR3 sequence (DNA): TGTGCCAGCAGCCCCCGACGCTATGGCTACACCTTC. Translating gives CASSPRRYGYTF.

This clonotype has ten or more counts. The chain combines TRBV14 with TRBJ2-2, with a weak D call TRBD1 (5 bases). From germline, CDR1 is SGHDN and CDR2 FVKESK. V lost 4 bases to trimming and J lost 6 bases, with 12 bases between them. This CDR3 is 14 amino acids long. The chain's CDR3 is CASSPDRRSGELFF. The CDR3 coding sequence is TGTGCCAGCAGCCCCGACAGACGTTCCGGGGAGCTGTTTTTT. The full variable domain, completed using reference TRBV14 and TRBJ2-2, is EAGVTQFPSHSVIEKGQTVTLRCDPISGHDNLYWYRRVMGKEIKFLLHFVKESKQDESGMPNNRFLAERTGGTYSTLKVQPAELEDSGVYFCASSPDRRSGELFFGEGSRLTVL.

In nucleotides, the CDR3 is TGCGCCAGCAGCCGTTCGAGGACAGGATTGAACACCGGGGAGCTGTTTTTT. This gives the protein CASSRSRTGLNTGELFF. The V gene is TRBV4-3, the J gene TRBJ2-2, with TRBD1 identical over 7 bases. The CDR3 is 17 amino acids. Per the germline V gene, CDR1 is LGHNA and CDR2 is YSLEER. With V trimmed by 4 bases and J by 1 base, 9 bases remained unmatched.

V is TRBV6-2 or TRBV6-3 and J is TRBJ2-7, with D possibly being TRBD2 (5 bases). The CDR3 contains 14 residues. V gave up 4 bases and J gave up 7 bases, with 17 bases separating them. Germline V gene data show CDR1 as MNHEY and CDR2 as SVGEGT. This CDR3 is CASSWERAPGEQYF. The CDR3 region has the DNA TGTGCCAGCAGTTGGGAGCGTGCACCGGGGGAGCAGTACTTC.

The V call is TRBV28, the J call TRBJ2-5; D might be TRBD1 (5 bases). Germline V gene data show CDR1 as MDHEN and CDR2 as SYDVKM. This CDR3 contains 14 residues. Trimming stripped 6 bases from V and 5 bases from J, with 16 bases between. This CDR3 reads CASRLQGAGETQYF. The CDR3 nucleotides read TGTGCCAGCAGACTCCAGGGTGCCGGGGAGACCCAGTACTTC.

This clonotype was found a few times. The chain employs TRBV7-3 and TRBJ1-6; no definite D call. There are 11 residues in the CDR3. Trimming shortened V by 5 bases and J by 9 bases, and 5 bases separated the two germline ends. CDR1 SGHTA and CDR2 FQGTGA come from the germline V gene. The CDR3 DNA reads as TGTGCCAGCAGCCCCCTTTCACCCCTCCACTTT. This gives the protein CASSPLSPLHF.

This clonotype was seen a few times. This rearrangement joins TRBV15 to TRBJ2-7; the D gene is possibly TRBD2 (5 bases). CDR1 is LNHNV and CDR2 is YYDKDF in the germline V gene (reference sequence). The V and J ends lost 0 bases and 5 bases respectively, with 8 bases between them. The CDR3 runs 13 residues. CDR3 amino acids: CATSRDPGNEQYF. CDR3 nucleotides: TGTGCCACCAGCAGAGACCCGGGAAACGAGCAGTACTTC.

Ten or more counts support this clonotype. The chain is built from TRBV10-2 and TRBJ2-7, with D uncertain. Trimming removed 3 bases at V and 4 bases at J, with 10 bases between. The CDR3 has 13 residues. The germline V gene encodes CDR1 WSHSY and CDR2 SAAADI. The CDR3 sequence is CASSESGGYEQYF. DNA of the CDR3: TGCGCCAGCAGTGAATCTGGCGGATACGAGCAGTACTTC.

This clonotype was picked up a small number of times. J is TRBJ2-7 and V is TRBV19, with TRBD1 as a possible D gene (6 bases). CDR3 length equals 13 residues. Trimming cost V 4 bases and J 6 bases, with 13 bases left between them. Per the germline V gene, CDR1 is LNHDA and CDR2 is SQIVND (reference sequence). The DNA for the CDR3 is TGTGCCAGTAGTAATTCCGGGACACCCGAGCAGTACTTC. Protein: CASSNSGTPEQYF. The full variable domain, with the rest looked up from reference TRBV19 and TRBJ2-7, is DGGITQSPKYLFRKEGQNVTLSCEQNLNHDAMYWYRQDPGQGLRLIYYSQIVNDFQKGDIAEGYSVSREKKESFPLTVTSAQKNPTAFYLCASSNSGTPEQYFGPGTRLTVT.

This clonotype was seen ten or more times. The chain uses TRBV7-2 and TRBJ2-3, with a possible D match to TRBD1 (5 bases). Germline CDR1 reads SGHTA; CDR2 reads FQGNSA. The CDR3 spans 16 residues. Between the trimmed V and J ends, which lost 3 bases and 1 base, there was a span of 14 bases. CDR3 in amino acids: CASSFRQIMGTDTQYF. CDR3 coding DNA: TGTGCCAGCAGCTTTAGACAGATAATGGGCACAGATACGCAGTATTTT.

This clonotype has a count of ten or more. The chain joins TRBV7-2 to TRBJ2-2; D is unresolved. The CDR3 totals 15 residues. V was pared by 5 bases and J by 1 base, with 11 bases between. Per germline, CDR1 SGHTA and CDR2 FQGNSA. The CDR3 DNA sequence: TGTGCCAGCAGCACCCACTACTTGAACACCGGGGAGCTGTTTTTT. This sequence encodes CASSTHYLNTGELFF.

At least ten counts were recorded for this clonotype. The J gene is TRBJ1-1, the V gene TRBV13; the match to TRBD1 covers 8 bases. The CDR3 loop spans 12 amino acids. The ends lost 4 bases at V and 7 bases at J; junction bases unmatched: 2. Germline-derived CDR1 and CDR2 are PRHDT and FYEKMQ (reference sequence). CDR3 sequence: CASSSDRGEAFF. The CDR3 region has the DNA TGTGCCAGCAGCTCCGACAGGGGTGAAGCTTTCTTT.

Details on this clonotype: It may be a read error: a sequence one base away is much more abundant. This chain joins TRBV15 and TRBJ2-1; D is unclear. In germline, CDR1 is LNHNV, CDR2 YYDKDF (reference sequence). CDR3 length: 15 residues. Trimming took 1 base from V and 7 from J, leaving 14 bases between them. The CDR3 coding sequence is TGTGCCACCAGCAGAGGGGTGCAGGTGACGAATGAGCAGTTCTTC. Residues: CATSRGVQVTNEQFF. Looking up the rest from reference TRBV15 and TRBJ2-1 gives the full variable domain: DAMVIQNPRYQVTQFGKPVTLSCSQTLNHNVMYWYQQKSSQAPKLLFHYYDKDFNNEADTPDNFQSRRPNTSFCFLDIRSPGLGDTAMYLCATSRGVQVTNEQFFGPGTRLTVL.

This clonotype came up many times. The genes are TRBV30 and TRBJ1-5; D is unclear. This CDR3 contains 15 residues. Trimming pared 2 bases from V and 2 bases from J, leaving 13 bases between. CDR1 GTSNPN and CDR2 SVGIG come from the germline V gene (reference sequence). As DNA, the CDR3 is TGTGCCTGGAGTCCCCTATCACAAGGCAATCAGCCCCAGCATTTT. Amino acids: CAWSPLSQGNQPQHF.

The J gene is TRBJ2-1, the V gene TRBV12-3 or TRBV12-4, with unresolved D. Trimming removed 1 base from V and 0 bases from J, with 16 bases in between. The CDR3 has 18 amino acids. Here the CDR3 reads CASSLGILDWSSYNEQFF. CDR3 in DNA: TGTGCCAGCAGTTTAGGCATTTTAGACTGGAGCTCCTACAATGAGCAGTTCTTC.

This clonotype was seen many times. This chain links TRBV2 with TRBJ2-3, with D maybe TRBD2 (6 bases). Trimming pared 2 bases from V and 6 bases from J, leaving 18 bases between. The CDR3 totals 16 residues. CDR1 and CDR2 (germline): SNHLY, FYNNEI. CDR3 sequence (DNA): TGTGCCAGCAGTGAATCTAGGCTAGCGAACTTCGATACGCAGTATTTT. Translated, it gives CASSESRLANFDTQYF.

This clonotype occurred many times. The V gene is TRBV6-1, the J gene TRBJ2-7, with 8 positions matching TRBD1. The germline CDR1 and CDR2 sequences are MNHNS and SASEGT. Trimming removed 5 bases from V and 0 bases from J; junction bases left unmatched: 6. CDR3 length: 15 amino acids. The CDR3: CASSTGTGASYEQYF. The CDR3 DNA reads as TGTGCCAGCAGTACCGGGACAGGCGCCTCCTACGAGCAGTACTTC.